This record covers a single T cell receptor beta chain. There is no known antigen for this receptor. No much larger clone is present one base from it, and per-base qualities are unavailable. Sequences LGHDT (CDR1) and YNNKEL (CDR2) are obtained from the germline V gene (reference sequence). V gives up 3 bases and J gives up 4 bases, and the segment between their germline ends measures 10 bases. Taken from cysteine to phenylalanine, the CDR3 has 14 residues. The read is trimmed to its CDR3 DNA, 42 bases read in frame from base 1. The library was obtained by the immunoSEQ multiplex PCR assay. The source is immuneACCESS, and TCRdb retained only in-frame sequences with V and J called. Part of the clones is not carried over; for the studies checked, unresolved V genes explain less than half of this, and the remainder is unexplained. The sample records approximately 70,000 clones, over 70% of which are singletons. The biggest ten clones account for under 30% of the sample.

The entry originates in a study of control samples from healthy donors and cancer patients (dated by TCRdb to about 2020). The chain couples TRBV3-1 (or the pseudogene TRBV3-2) to TRBJ2-1; the D segment may tentatively be TRBD1 or TRBD2, each giving 5 matched bases. This TCR came from a man aged 50 to 59 in good health. Sequencing used blood. The CDR3 region has the sequence CASSHWDGYNEQFF. The DNA sequence is given as TGTGCCAGCAGCCACTGGGACGGATACAATGAGCAGTTCTTC.